A selection of T cell receptor beta chains follows, all from one sample in a study of blood T cell repertoires in COVID-19. Assay: immunoSEQ multiplex PCR; the TCRdb copy retains only in-frame clones and omits some. The table lists 80,000 to 100,000 clones, about 86% of them singletons, with about 24% in the top ten. The sequencing sample was made of peripheral blood. The receptors were sampled from an elderly woman in a cohort sampled during active or convalescent COVID-19. CDR3s include the opening cysteine and the closing phenylalanine or tryptophan. A D gene is named only where the DNA matches it firmly. Clone size is given for some rows only: seen once, a few or many times, or a class if the clone is expanded.

TRBV5-1	few	.	TRBJ2-7	CASSLARGTYEQYF	TGCGCCAGCAGCTTGGCCAGGGGAACCTACGAGCAGTACTTC
TRBV10-3	.	.	TRBJ1-4	CAISETQVEKLFF	TGTGCCATCAGTGAGACTCAGGTCGAAAAACTGTTTTTT
TRBV18	.	TRBD1	TRBJ2-2	CASSPRRPGQTNTGELFF	TGTGCCAGCTCACCGAGGAGGCCGGGACAGACGAACACCGGGGAGCTGTTTTTT
TRBV6-2/TRBV6-3	.	TRBD2	TRBJ2-2	CASSDLGAGGINSNTGELFF	TGTGCCAGCAGTGACCTCGGAGCGGGAGGGATTAATTCGAACACCGGGGAGCTGTTTTTT
TRBV5-4	.	.	TRBJ1-2	CASSSGGELNYGYTF	TGTGCCAGCAGCTCGGGGGGGGAACTTAACTATGGCTACACCTTC
TRBV30	.	.	TRBJ1-1	CAWSERGITEAFF	TGTGCCTGGAGTGAGAGGGGGATCACTGAAGCTTTCTTT
TRBV19	.	TRBD1	TRBJ1-4	CASTQGATNEKLFF	TGTGCCAGTACGCAGGGGGCAACTAATGAAAAACTGTTTTTT
TRBV7-3	.	.	TRBJ2-3	CASSLQYTDTQYF	TGTGCCAGCAGCTTACAGTACACAGATACGCAGTATTTT
TRBV4-1	.	TRBD2	TRBJ2-3	CASSQGPGLAGITDTQYF	TGCGCCAGCAGCCAAGGCCCCGGACTAGCGGGGATCACAGATACGCAGTATTTT
TRBV3-1/TRBV3-2	.	TRBD1	TRBJ2-1	CASSHLTGVNEQFF	TGTGCCAGCAGCCACCTGACAGGGGTCAATGAGCAGTTCTTC
TRBV18	.	.	TRBJ1-2	CASSYREGYGYTF	TGTGCCAGCTCCTACAGGGAGGGCTATGGCTACACCTTC
TRBV14	.	.	TRBJ1-3	CASSTRDTDYVNTIYF	TGTGCCAGCAGCACCCGGGACACGGATTACGTGAACACCATATATTTT
TRBV14	.	.	TRBJ1-2	CASSPLQGRGYTF	TGTGCCAGCAGCCCTCTACAGGGAAGGGGCTACACCTTC
TRBV7-9	.	TRBD1	TRBJ2-3	CASSPRGPDTQYF	TGTGCCAGCAGCCCGAGGGGGCCAGATACGCAGTATTTT
TRBV28	.	TRBD1	TRBJ1-1	CASSDTGTGGTEAFF	TGTGCCAGCAGTGATACCGGGACAGGGGGAACTGAAGCTTTCTTT
TRBV18	.	.	TRBJ1-5	CASSPSGGQPQHF	TGTGCCAGCTCACCATCCGGGGGGCAGCCCCAGCATTTT
TRBV19	.	TRBD2	TRBJ2-3	CASSNIGLAGSTDTQYF	TGTGCCAGTAGTAACATTGGACTAGCGGGGAGCACAGATACGCAGTATTTT
TRBV28	.	TRBD1	TRBJ1-2	CASSLTGRAYGYTF	TGTGCCAGCAGTTTGACAGGGCGGGCTTATGGCTACACCTTC
TRBV24-1	once	TRBD2	TRBJ2-1	CATSDMTSGEYNEQFF	TGTGCCACCAGTGATATGACTAGCGGGGAATACAATGAGCAGTTCTTC
TRBV28	.	.	TRBJ1-1	CASSGWERDTEAFF	TGTGCCAGCTCGGGGTGGGAGAGGGACACTGAAGCTTTCTTT
TRBV5-6	.	.	TRBJ2-1	CASSLSQGSYNEQFF	TGTGCCAGCAGCTTAAGTCAGGGTTCCTACAATGAGCAGTTCTTC
TRBV18	.	TRBD2	TRBJ2-1	CASSPSSGIYNEQFF	TGTGCCAGCTCACCTTCTAGCGGGATATACAATGAGCAGTTCTTC
TRBV5-4	.	.	TRBJ1-1	CASSLSGRGYAEAFF	TGTGCCAGCAGCTTGTCTGGCCGGGGTTACGCTGAAGCTTTCTTT
TRBV5-6	.	TRBD2	TRBJ2-1	CASSLEYGTSGDNEQFF	TGTGCCAGCAGCTTGGAGTATGGGACTAGCGGCGACAATGAGCAGTTCTTC
TRBV10-3	few	.	TRBJ2-5	CATGLVQETQYF	TGTGCCACAGGACTGGTTCAGGAGACCCAGTACTTC